This T cell receptor (beta chain) is drawn from a study of regulatory T cells in long-lasting Graves disease. Libraries of TCR beta came from iRepertoire HTBI primers plus Arm-PCR of CDR3 regions. TCRdb itself ran the multiplex PCR reads through MiXCR, one entry per CDR3 protein. The sample consists of about 610,000 distinct CDR3 sequences, approximately 16% of them appearing once. The sample's time point: newly diagnosed GD, antithyroid drugs for less than 3 months. Generation of the TCR library employed RNA extracted from PBMCs. Germline V gene lookup returns CDR1 MNHNS and CDR2 SASEGT. Trimming took off 6 bases at V and 0 bases at J, with 17 bases between the two ends. The CDR3 runs 17 residues. These data were likewise used in another study, on T cells in Graves' hyperthyroidism and ophthalmopathy. That source reports: Blood samples included most of the expanded thyroid clonotypes exceeding 0.001.

The chain employs TRBV6-1 and TRBJ1-4; D may be TRBD1 (5 bases). The specimen was peripheral blood mononuclear cells (PBMCs), collected at new diagnosis, from a patient treated with antithyroid drugs. The receptor was derived from a man younger than 35 with Graves disease. This chain's CDR3 is CASSPDRVYATNEKLFF. The CDR3, as DNA: TGTGCCAGCAGCCCCGACAGAGTCTATGCAACTAATGAAAAACTGTTTTTT.